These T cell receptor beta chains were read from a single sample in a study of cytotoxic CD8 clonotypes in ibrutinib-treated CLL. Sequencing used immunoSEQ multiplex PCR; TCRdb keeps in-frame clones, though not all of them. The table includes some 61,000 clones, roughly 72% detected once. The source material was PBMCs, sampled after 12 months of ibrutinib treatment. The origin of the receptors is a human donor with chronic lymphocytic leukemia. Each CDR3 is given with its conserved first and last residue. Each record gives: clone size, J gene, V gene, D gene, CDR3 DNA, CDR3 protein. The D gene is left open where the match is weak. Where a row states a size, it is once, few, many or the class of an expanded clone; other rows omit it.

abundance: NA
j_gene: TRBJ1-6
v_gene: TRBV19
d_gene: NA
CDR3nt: TGTGCCAGTAGAGAAAACTTCCTGGAGCCCCTCCACTTT
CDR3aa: CASRENFLEPLHF

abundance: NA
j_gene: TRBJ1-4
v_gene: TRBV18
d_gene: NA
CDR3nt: TGTGCCAGCTCACAAGACAGGAGTCCGTCGACTAATGAAAAACTGTTTTTT
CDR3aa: CASSQDRSPSTNEKLFF

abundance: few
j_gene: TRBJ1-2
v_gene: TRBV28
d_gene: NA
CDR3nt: TGTGCCAGCAGGCGGGGCAGCTTTAACTATGGCTACACCTTC
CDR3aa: CASRRGSFNYGYTF

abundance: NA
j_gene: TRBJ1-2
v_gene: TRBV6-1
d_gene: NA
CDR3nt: TGTGCCAGCAGGGGCAACTATGGCTACACCTTC
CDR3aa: CASRGNYGYTF

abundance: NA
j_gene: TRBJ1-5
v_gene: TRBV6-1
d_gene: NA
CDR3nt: TGTGCCAGCAGCGACCCCCCGGATCAGCCCCAGCATTTT
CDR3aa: CASSDPPDQPQHF

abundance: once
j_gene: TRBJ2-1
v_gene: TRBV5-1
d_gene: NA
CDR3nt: TGCGCCAGCAGCTTGACCTTTCACGATGAGCAGTTCTTC
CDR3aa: CASSLTFHDEQFF

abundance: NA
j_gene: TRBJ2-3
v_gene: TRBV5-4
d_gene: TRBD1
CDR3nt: TGTGCCAGCAGCTCCGGGACAGGGCTTTTGGATACGCAGTATTTT
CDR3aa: CASSSGTGLLDTQYF

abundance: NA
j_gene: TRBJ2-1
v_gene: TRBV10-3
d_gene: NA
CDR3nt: TGTGCCATCAGTGAGTTTGACAATGAGCAGTTCTTC
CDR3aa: CAISEFDNEQFF

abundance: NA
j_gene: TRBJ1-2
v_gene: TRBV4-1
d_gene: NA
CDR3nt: TGCGCCAGCAGCCATTCCAGGACCAACTATGGCTACACCTTC
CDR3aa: CASSHSRTNYGYTF

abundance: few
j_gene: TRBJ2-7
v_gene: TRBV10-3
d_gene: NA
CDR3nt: TGTGCCATCAGGAAGGCAGATTTTAAGTACGAGCAGTACTTC
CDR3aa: CAIRKADFKYEQYF

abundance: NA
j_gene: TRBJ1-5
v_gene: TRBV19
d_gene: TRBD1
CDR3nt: TGTGCCAGTAGTATGCGGGGACAGGGGGTCGGCCAGCCCCAGCATTTT
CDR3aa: CASSMRGQGVGQPQHF

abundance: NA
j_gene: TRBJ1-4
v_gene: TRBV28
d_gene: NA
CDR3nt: TGTGCCAGCAGTTTCGCGGGCGATGAAAAACTGTTTTTT
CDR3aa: CASSFAGDEKLFF

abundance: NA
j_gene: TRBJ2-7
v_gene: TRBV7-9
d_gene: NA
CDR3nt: TGTGCCAGCAGCTCTAAGAGGGGTCCCGGGAAAGAGGCCTACGAGCAGTACTTC
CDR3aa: CASSSKRGPGKEAYEQYF

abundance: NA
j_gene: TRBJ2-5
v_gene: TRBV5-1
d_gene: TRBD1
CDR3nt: TGCGCCAGCAGCGAGACTACAGGGGACGAGACCCAGTACTTC
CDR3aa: CASSETTGDETQYF

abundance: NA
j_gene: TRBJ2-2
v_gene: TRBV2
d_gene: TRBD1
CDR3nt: TGTGCCAGCATTATTGACAGGGGGCGCGCCGGGGAGCTGTTTTTT
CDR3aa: CASIIDRGRAGELFF

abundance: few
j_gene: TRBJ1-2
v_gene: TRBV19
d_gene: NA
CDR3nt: TGTGCCAGTAGTATAAGTGGGAGCGGTGTGAAGGTCTTC
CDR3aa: CASSISGSGVKVF

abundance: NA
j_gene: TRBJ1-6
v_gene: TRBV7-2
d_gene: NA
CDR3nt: TGTGCCAGCAGCTTGAGCTCTTCACCCCTCCACTTT
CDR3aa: CASSLSSSPLHF